This record concerns one TCR beta chain sequence. Its antigen is as yet unknown. Time point denoted: pre-treatment sample, taken before nivolumab and TIL therapy. Enrollment ran from 2017 to early 2020. Sequencing used immunoSEQ v3. This table comes from immunoSEQ multiplex PCR, and its TCRdb copy is limited to in-frame clones, with some not included. The sample carries 54,000 or so clones, roughly 91% recorded once. This entry belongs to a study of TIL therapy for anti-PD-1-resistant metastatic lung cancer. Points from the study as a whole: The baseline peripheral repertoire was partially replaced by infused TIL clonotypes that later decayed.

The V end was cut by 2 bases, the J end by 4 bases, with 14 bases between. Per germline, CDR1 SGHAT and CDR2 FQNNGV. The CDR3 extends over 15 amino acids. The receptor's source is a person aged 25-85 years with non-small cell lung cancer. The sequenced sample was blood, obtained at baseline. The gene calls are TRBV11-2 and TRBJ1-2, with D maybe TRBD1 (5 bases). Here the CDR3 reads CASSLLDSNFYGYTF. DNA of the CDR3: TGTGCCAGCAGCTTACTCGACAGCAACTTCTATGGCTACACCTTC.